This T cell receptor (beta chain) was identified in a study of CD8 T cells in Susac syndrome. An amount of RNA that ranged from roughly 0.5 to 1 ug was reverse transcribed with random hexamers. Amplification of TCR beta CDR3 spanned 54 Vbeta and 13 Jbeta via immunoSEQ multiplex PCR. TCRdb recomputed calls from the immunoSEQ multiplex PCR reads with MiXCR, one row per CDR3 protein. Counted here are about 280,000 distinct CDR3 sequences, 70% to 90% occurring once; the ten biggest clones make up 0.11%. To note about this clonotype: The antigen remains undetermined.

Study-level findings and limits: TCR sequencing and HLA analysis covered a relatively small number of individuals.

The CDR3 contains 13 residues. Germline CDR1 reads DFQATT; CDR2 reads SNEGSKA (reference sequence). Deletions cut 2 bases from V and 4 bases from J, with 11 bases between. The sequencing input was CD8+ T cells from PBMCs. This rearrangement joins TRBV20-1 to TRBJ1-2; D is unclear. The receptor's source is a human donor with multiple sclerosis. The CDR3 DNA is TGCAGTGCTAGACAAGACGGCGGCTATGGCTACACCTTC. This codes for CSARQDGGYGYTF.